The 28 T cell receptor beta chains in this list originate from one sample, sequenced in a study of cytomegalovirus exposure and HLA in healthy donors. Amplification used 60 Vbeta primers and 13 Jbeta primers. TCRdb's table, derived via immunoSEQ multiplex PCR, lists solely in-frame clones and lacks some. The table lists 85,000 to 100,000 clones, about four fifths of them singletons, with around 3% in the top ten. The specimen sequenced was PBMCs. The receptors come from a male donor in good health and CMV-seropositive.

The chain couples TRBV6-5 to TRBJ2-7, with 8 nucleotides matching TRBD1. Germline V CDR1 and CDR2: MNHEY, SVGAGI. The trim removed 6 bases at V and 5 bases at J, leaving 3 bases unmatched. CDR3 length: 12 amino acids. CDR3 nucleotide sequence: TGTGCCAGCAGGGACAGGGCCGACGAGCAGTACTTC. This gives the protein CASRDRADEQYF.

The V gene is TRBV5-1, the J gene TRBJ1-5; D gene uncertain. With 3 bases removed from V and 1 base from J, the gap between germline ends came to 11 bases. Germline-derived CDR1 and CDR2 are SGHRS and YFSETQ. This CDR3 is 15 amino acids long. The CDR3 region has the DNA TGCGCCAGCAGCTGGACCGGAGGAAGCAATCAGCCCCAGCATTTT. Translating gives CASSWTGGSNQPQHF.

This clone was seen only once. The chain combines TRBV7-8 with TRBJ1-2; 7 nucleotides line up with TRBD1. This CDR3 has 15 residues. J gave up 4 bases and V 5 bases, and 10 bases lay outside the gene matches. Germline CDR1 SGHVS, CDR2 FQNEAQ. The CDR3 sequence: CASSSRQGPSYGYTF. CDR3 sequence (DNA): TGTGCCAGCAGCAGCCGACAGGGCCCTAGCTATGGCTACACCTTC.

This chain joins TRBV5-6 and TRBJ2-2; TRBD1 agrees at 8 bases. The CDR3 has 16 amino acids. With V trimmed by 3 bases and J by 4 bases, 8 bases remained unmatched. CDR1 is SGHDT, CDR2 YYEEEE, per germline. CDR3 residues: CASSWGDRGGTGELFF. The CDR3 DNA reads TGTGCCAGCAGCTGGGGTGACAGGGGAGGCACCGGGGAGCTGTTTTTT.

The CDR3 here is CASSYRSSYEQYF. Here the CDR3 DNA reads TGTGCCAGCAGTTACAGGAGCTCCTACGAGCAGTACTTC. The chain recombines TRBV2 with TRBJ2-7; D is possibly TRBD1 (5 bases). The germline CDR1 and CDR2 sequences are SNHLY and FYNNEI. The CDR3 covers 13 residues. V was shortened by 5 bases and J by 0 bases, with 8 bases between the two germline ends.

The CDR3: CASSYSGQDQETQYF. In DNA form, the CDR3 reads TGTGCCAGCAGTTACTCGGGACAGGACCAAGAGACCCAGTACTTC. V usage is TRBV6-5 and J usage is TRBJ2-5; 8 nucleotides agree with TRBD1. CDR3 length: 15 amino acids. Germline CDR1 reads MNHEY; CDR2 reads SVGAGI. The V gene end was trimmed by 0 bases and the J gene end by 0 bases; junction bases not matched to a gene: 0.

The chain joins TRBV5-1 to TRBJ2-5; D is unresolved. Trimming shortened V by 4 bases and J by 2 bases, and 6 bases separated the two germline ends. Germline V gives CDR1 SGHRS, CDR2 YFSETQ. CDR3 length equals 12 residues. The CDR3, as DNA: TGCGCCAGCAGCCCAGATCAAGAGACCCAGTACTTC. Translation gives CASSPDQETQYF. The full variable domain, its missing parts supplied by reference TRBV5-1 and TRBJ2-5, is KAGVTQTPRYLIKTRGQQVTLSCSPISGHRSVSWYQQTPGQGLQFLFEYFSETQRNKGNFPGRFSGRQFSNSRSEMNVSTLELGDSALYLCASSPDQETQYFGPGTRLLVL.

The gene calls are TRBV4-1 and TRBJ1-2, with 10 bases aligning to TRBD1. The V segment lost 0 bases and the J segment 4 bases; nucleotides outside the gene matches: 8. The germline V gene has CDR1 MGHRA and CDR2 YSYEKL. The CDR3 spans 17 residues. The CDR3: CASSQDAPGQGFYGYTF. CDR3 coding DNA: TGCGCCAGCAGCCAAGACGCGCCGGGACAGGGGTTCTATGGCTACACCTTC.

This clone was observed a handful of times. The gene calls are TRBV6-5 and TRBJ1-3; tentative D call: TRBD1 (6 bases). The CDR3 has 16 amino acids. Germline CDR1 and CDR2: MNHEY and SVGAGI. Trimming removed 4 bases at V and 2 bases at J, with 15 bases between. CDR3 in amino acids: CASSSFNRETGNTIYF. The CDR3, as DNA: TGTGCCAGCAGTTCCTTCAACAGGGAGACTGGAAACACCATATATTTT.

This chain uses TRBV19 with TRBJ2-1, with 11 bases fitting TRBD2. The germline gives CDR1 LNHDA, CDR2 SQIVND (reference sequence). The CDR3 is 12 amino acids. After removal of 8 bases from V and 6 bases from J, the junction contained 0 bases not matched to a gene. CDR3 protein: CASGTSGNEQFF. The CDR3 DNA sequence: TGTGCCAGTGGGACTAGCGGCAATGAGCAGTTCTTC.

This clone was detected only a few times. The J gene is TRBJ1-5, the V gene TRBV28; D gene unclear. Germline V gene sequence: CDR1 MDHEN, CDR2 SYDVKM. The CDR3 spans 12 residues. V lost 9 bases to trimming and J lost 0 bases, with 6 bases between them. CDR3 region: CASTSSNQPQHF. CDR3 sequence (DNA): TGTGCCAGTACAAGTAGCAATCAGCCCCAGCATTTT. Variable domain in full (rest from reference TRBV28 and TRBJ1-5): DVKVTQSSRYLVKRTGEKVFLECVQDMDHENMFWYRQDPGLGLRLIYFSYDVKMKEKGDIPEGYSVSREKKERFSLILESASTNQTSMYLCASTSSNQPQHFGDGTRLSIL.

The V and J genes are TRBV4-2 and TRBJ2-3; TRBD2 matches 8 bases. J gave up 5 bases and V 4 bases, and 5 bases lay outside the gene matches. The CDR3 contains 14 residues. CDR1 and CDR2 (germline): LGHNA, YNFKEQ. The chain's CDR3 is CASSPGGAGDTQYF. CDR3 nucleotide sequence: TGTGCCAGCAGCCCCGGGGGGGCAGGAGATACGCAGTATTTT.

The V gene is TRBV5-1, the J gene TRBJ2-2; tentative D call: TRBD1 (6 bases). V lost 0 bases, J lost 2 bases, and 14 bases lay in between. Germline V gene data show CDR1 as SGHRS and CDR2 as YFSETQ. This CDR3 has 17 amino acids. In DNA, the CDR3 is TGCGCCAGCAGCTTGGCCGCCGGGACACTCAACACCGGGGAGCTGTTTTTT. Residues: CASSLAAGTLNTGELFF.

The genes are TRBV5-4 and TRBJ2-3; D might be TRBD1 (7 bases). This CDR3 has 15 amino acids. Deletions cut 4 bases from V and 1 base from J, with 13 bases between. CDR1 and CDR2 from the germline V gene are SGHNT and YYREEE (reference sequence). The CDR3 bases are TGTGCCAGCAGCCCCCAGGGGGGACGCACAGATACGCAGTATTTT. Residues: CASSPQGGRTDTQYF. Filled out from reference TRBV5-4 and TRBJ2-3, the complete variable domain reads ETGVTQSPTHLIKTRGQQVTLRCSSQSGHNTVSWYQQALGQGPQFIFQYYREEENGRGNFPPRFSGLQFPNYSSELNVNALELDDSALYLCASSPQGGRTDTQYFGPGTRLTVL.

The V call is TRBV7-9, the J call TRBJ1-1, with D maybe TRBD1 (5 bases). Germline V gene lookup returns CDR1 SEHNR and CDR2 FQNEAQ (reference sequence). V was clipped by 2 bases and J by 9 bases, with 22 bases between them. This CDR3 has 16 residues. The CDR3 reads CASSLWGSGRGLKAFF. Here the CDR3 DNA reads TGTGCCAGCAGCTTATGGGGCAGCGGGAGAGGGCTTAAAGCTTTCTTT.

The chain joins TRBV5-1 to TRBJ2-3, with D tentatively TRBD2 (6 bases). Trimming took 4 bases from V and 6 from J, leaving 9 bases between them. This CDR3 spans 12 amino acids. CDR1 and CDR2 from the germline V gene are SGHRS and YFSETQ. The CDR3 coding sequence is TGCGCCAGCAGCCCGGAGGGGGATACGCAGTATTTT. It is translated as CASSPEGDTQYF.

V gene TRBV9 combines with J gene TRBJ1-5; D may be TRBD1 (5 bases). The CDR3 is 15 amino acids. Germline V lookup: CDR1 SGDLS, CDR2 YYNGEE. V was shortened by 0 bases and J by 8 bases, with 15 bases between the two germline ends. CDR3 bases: TGTGCCAGCAGCGTAGAGGGCAGGGAGGGCGAGCCCCAGCATTTT. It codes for CASSVEGREGEPQHF.

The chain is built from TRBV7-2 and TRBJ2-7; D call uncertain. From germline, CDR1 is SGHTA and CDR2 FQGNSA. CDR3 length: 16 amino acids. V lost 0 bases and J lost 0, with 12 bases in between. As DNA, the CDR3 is TGTGCCAGCAGCTTAGCGGTGCGGCTAAGCTCCTACGAGCAGTACTTC. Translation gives CASSLAVRLSSYEQYF. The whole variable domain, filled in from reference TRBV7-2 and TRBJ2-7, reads GAGVSQSPSNKVTEKGKDVELRCDPISGHTALYWYRQSLGQGLEFLIYFQGNSAPDKSGLPSDRFSAERTGGSVSTLTIQRTQQEDSAVYLCASSLAVRLSSYEQYFGPGTRLTVT.

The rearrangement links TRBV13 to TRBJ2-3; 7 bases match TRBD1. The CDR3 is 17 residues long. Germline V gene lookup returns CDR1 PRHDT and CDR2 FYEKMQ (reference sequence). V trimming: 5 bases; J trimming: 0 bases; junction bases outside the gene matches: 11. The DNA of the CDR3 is TGTGCCAGCAGCCTGGGGGTCGGGACAGCGAGCACAGATACGCAGTATTTT. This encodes CASSLGVGTASTDTQYF.

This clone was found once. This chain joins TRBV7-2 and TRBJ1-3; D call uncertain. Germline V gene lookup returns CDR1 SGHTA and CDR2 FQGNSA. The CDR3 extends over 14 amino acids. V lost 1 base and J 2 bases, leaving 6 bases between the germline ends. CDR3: CASSLDITGNTIYF. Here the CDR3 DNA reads TGTGCCAGCAGCTTAGACATTACTGGAAACACCATATATTTT.

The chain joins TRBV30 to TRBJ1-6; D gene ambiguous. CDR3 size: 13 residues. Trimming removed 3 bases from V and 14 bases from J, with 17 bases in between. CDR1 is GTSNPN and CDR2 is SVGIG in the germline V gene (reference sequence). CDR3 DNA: TGTGCCTGGAGCCGGCAGGCCCAGAGTACCCTCCACTTT. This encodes CAWSRQAQSTLHF.

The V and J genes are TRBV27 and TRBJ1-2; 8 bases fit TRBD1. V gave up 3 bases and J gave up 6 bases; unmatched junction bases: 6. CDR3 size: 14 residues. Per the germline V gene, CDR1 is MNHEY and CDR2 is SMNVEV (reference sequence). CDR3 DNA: TGTGCCAGCAGTTTTTTGGGACAGGTCGATGGCTACACCTTC. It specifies CASSFLGQVDGYTF.

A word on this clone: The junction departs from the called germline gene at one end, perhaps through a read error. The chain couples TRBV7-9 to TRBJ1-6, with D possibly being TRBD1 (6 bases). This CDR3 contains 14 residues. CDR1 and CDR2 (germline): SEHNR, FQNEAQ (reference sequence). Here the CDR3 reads CSSSQDSLNSPLHF. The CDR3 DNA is TGTTCCAGCAGCCAGGACAGCCTAAATTCACCCCTCCACTTT. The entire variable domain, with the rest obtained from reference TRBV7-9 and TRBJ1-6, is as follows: DTGVSQNPRHKITKRGQNVTFRCDPISEHNRLYWYRQTLGQGPEFLTYFQNEAQLEKSRLLSDRFSAERPKGSFSTLEIQRTEQGDSAMYLCSSSQDSLNSPLHFGNGTRLTVT.

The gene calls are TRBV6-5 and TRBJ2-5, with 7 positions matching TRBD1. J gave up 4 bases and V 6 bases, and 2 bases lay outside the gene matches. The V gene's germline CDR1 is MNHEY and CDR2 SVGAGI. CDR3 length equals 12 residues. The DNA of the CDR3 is TGTGCCAGCAGGAGGGGGCTAGAGACCCAGTACTTC. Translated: CASRRGLETQYF.

The CDR3 is CASSSPDSTRDTQYF. The CDR3, as DNA: TGTGCCAGCAGCTCGCCGGACTCGACGAGAGATACGCAGTATTTT. V is TRBV5-4 and J is TRBJ2-3, with a weak D call TRBD2 (5 bases). The V end was cut by 3 bases, the J end by 5 bases, with 16 bases between. Germline V CDR1 and CDR2: SGHNT, YYREEE (reference sequence). The CDR3 spans 15 residues.

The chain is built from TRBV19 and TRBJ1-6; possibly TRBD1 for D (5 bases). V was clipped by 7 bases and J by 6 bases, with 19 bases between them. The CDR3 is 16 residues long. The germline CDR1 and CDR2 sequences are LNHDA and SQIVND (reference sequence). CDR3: CASTLDGATFNSPLHF. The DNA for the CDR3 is TGTGCCAGTACTTTGGATGGGGCCACATTTAATTCACCCCTCCACTTT.

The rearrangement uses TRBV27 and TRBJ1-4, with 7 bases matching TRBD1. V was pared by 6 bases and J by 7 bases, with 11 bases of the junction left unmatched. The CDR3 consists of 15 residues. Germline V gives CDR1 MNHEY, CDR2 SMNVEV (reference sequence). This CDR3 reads CASSSNLDRVEKLFF. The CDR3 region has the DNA TGTGCCAGCAGCTCGAATCTCGACAGGGTTGAAAAACTGTTTTTT.

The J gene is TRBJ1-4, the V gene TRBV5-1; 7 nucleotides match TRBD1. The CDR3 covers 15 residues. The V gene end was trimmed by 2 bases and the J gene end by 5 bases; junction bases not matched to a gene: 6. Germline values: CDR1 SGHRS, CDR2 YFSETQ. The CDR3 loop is CASSLEGQPNEKLFF. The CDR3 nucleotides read TGCGCCAGCAGCTTAGAGGGACAGCCAAATGAAAAACTGTTTTTT.